This T cell receptor (beta chain) was recovered during a study of blood T cell repertoires in COVID-19. Ages ranged from roughly 18 to 100 years, with residence in about 23 US areas. Germline V gene sequence: CDR1 SEHNR, CDR2 FQNEAQ (reference sequence). The CDR3 length is 14 residues. Trimming took 7 bases from V and 8 from J; bases not matched to a gene: 9. Data came from immunoSEQ multiplex PCR; TCRdb stores just in-frame clones and leaves some out. The sample lists approximately 470,000 clones; around 87% were seen once. This TCR derives from a woman under 30 who had recovered from COVID-19. The material sequenced was PBMCs or T cells enriched from blood (not recorded which). This chain links TRBV7-9 with TRBJ1-4; TRBD1 aligns across 8 bases. The CDR3 protein is CASTPTGEEEKLFF. CDR3 nucleotide sequence: TGTGCCAGCACCCCGACAGGGGAGGAGGAAAAACTGTTTTTT. Together with reference TRBV7-9 and TRBJ1-4, the CDR3 gives the full variable domain: DTGVSQNPRHKITKRGQNVTFRCDPISEHNRLYWYRQTLGQGPEFLTYFQNEAQLEKSRLLSDRFSAERPKGSFSTLEIQRTEQGDSAMYLCASTPTGEEEKLFFGSGTQLSVL.